The TCR beta chain under discussion was sequenced for a study of cytomegalovirus exposure and HLA in healthy donors. The donors gave bone marrow, and they were healthy. PCR primers comprised 60 Vbeta and 13 Jbeta primers. This table comes from immunoSEQ multiplex PCR, and its TCRdb copy is limited to in-frame clones, with some not included. Of over 150,000 clones in the sample, roughly two thirds were seen once. CDR3 size: 14 residues. Trimming stripped 2 bases from V and 6 bases from J, with 14 bases between. Germline values: CDR1 LNHNV, CDR2 YYDKDF (reference sequence). With regard to this clone: Its target is not known.

Whole-study findings and limits: CMV serostatus stood as the only immune exposure information on hand. TCR beta sequences reportedly predicted most subjects' HLA-A and HLA-B alleles accurately. In a later analysis, an Asian-associated ancestry cluster reportedly showed fewer N-insertions than the 666-donor mean.

The chain combines TRBV15 with TRBJ2-7, with D maybe TRBD1 (5 bases). Sequenced sample: PBMCs. The sequence came from a woman younger than 45 in good health and CMV-seronegative. Here the CDR3 DNA reads TGTGCCACCAGCAGACCCCAGGGTTATAGCGAGCAGTACTTC. Its protein is CATSRPQGYSEQYF.